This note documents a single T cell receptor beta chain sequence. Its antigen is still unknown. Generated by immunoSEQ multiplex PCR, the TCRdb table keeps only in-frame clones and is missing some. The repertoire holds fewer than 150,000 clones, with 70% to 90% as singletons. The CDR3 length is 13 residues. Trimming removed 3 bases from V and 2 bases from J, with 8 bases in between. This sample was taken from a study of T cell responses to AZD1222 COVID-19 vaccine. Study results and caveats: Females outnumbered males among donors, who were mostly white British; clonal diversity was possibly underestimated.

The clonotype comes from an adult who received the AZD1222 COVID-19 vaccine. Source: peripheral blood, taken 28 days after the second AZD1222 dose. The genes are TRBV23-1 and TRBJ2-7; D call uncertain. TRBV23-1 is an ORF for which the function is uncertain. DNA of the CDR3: TGCGCCAGCAGTCATTGTGATCCCTACGAGCAGTACTTC. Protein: CASSHCDPYEQYF.